Listed below are T cell receptor beta chains from one sample, sequenced in a study of CD8 T cells in Susac syndrome. TCRdb re-analysed the immunoSEQ multiplex PCR reads in MiXCR, keeping a single row per CDR3 protein. Of 150,000 to 160,000 distinct CDR3 sequences in the sample, about 94% were seen once. The material sequenced was CD8+ T cells from PBMCs. Receptors were obtained from a human donor with multiple sclerosis. Both conserved end residues are trimmed from each CDR3.

>TRBV12-3/TRBV12-4
ASSSGTGSYEQY
>TRBV15
ATSNKGTDTQY
>TRBV7-3
ASSPSGGLYNEQF
>TRBV25-1
ASSESRREGAHGELF
>TRBV10-3
AISDRGSLSGANVLT
>TRBV13
ASSLTGVMNTEAF
>TRBV4-1
ASSQDRGDNYEQY
>TRBV7-2
ASSVARGDGEQY
>TRBV20-1
SAVGLFGSGANVLT
>TRBV30
AWTLGGLYGYT
>TRBV11-1
ASSLRSGGYEQY
>TRBV9
ASRGSGTGHTEAF
>TRBV27
ASSSSRSSYEQY
>TRBV7-3
ASSLTYRGTDTQY
>TRBV12-5
ASGLVPEGRTDTQY
>TRBV19
ASSLPQGNTEAF
>TRBV7-3
ASSLTGTSLTTQY
>TRBV20-1
SAREGQGQTDTQY
>TRBV7-9
ASSLPGGQVLNYGYT
>TRBV28
ASSSHRGADTQY
>TRBV6-2/TRBV6-3
ASSWGGQPQH
>TRBV14
ASSPGFRSYNEQF
>TRBV5-6
ASSTGTAHEQY
>TRBV29-1
SVEEGGPGSGANVLT
>TRBV5-4
ASSWGRSSNSPLH
>TRBV29-1
SGTTSVYEQY
>TRBV12-3/TRBV12-4
ASSLTGANTEAF
>TRBV7-8
ASSLAISRNEKLF
>TRBV20-1
SARVSPGGLSNEQF
>TRBV25-1
ASSEWGRGYEQY
>TRBV2
ASSMTVDYEQY